This note documents a single TCR beta chain sequence. This clonotype was observed a handful of times. The clone's antigen remains unknown. No base quality information exists; no much larger clone differs at one position. This sample stems from a study of T cells after yellow fever vaccination (dated by TCRdb to 2018 to 2020). Regarding the complete study: The SMART-Seq v4 Ultra Low Input RNA kit was used to prepare libraries from fractions with low cell numbers. Bulk PBMC replicates and cell subsets were isolated from blood drawn at multiple timepoints before and after both primary and secondary immunization. Two healthy male donors, one aged 18 to 30 and one aged 30 to 40 years, made up the cohort. To follow T-cell clones before and after both primary and booster YFV17D yellow fever vaccination, bulk TCR alpha and beta repertoires underwent longitudinal sequencing. What the work shows at the level of the full study, not this receptor alone: Only a couple of donors were included in the study, so the extent to which the findings can be generalized is limited. Most clones expanded after primary vaccination (around 96% of CD4 and roughly 88% of CD8) were re-detected after the booster, suggesting that broad memory maintenance occurred. The secondary T-cell response was weaker than the primary response but faster, peaking on day 5 instead of day 15. A small share of clonotypes occurred in both CD4 and CD8 compartments, likely arising from convergent recombination. Because abundant contaminating clonotypes from the bulk population could be contained in FACS-sorted repertoires, computational filtering was required.

V trim: 0 bases; J trim: 2 bases; unmatched bases: 5. Based on the germline V gene, the CDR1 and CDR2 sequences are SGHRS and YFSETQ. The CDR3, from cysteine to phenylalanine, totals 16 residues. The CDR3 DNA has 48 bases and is translated from base 1. This specimen's treatment or condition label, interpreted: live attenuated yellow fever vaccine strain. PBMCs were isolated from peripheral blood using a standard Ficoll-Paque protocol. CD4 and CD8 T-cell fractions were isolated with Dynabeads CD4 and CD8 positive selection kits. TriZol was used to extract RNA from bulk PBMCs, from CD4 and CD8 fractions, and from dextramer-positive and dextramer-negative fractions. Synthesis of TCR cDNA relied on 5'RACE template switching, a step that introduced a universal primer site along with unique molecular identifiers. cDNA synthesis was primed from both the TCR alpha and TCR beta constant segments. Library amplification used two PCR steps, and the second PCR step added sample barcodes and sequencing adapters. Libraries were sequenced on Illumina HiSeq 2500 (2x100 bp) or NovaSeq (2x150 bp). The study's processing was this. MIGEC handled demultiplexing of reads and collapsing into UMI consensus sequences, while MiXCR performed V(D)J alignment. Vaccine-responding clonotypes were identified with edgeR using replicate PBMC samples, with FDR below 0.01 and a log2 fold change above 5 up to day 15 being required. CD4 or CD8 identity was assigned to each bulk clonotype according to whether the clonotype was present at higher abundance in the sequenced CD4 repertoire or the sequenced CD8 repertoire. Using fastp at Q25 and MiXCR, TCRdb reprocessed the public reads and kept productive beta chains. A single entry per CDR3 protein holds the most common genes and DNA from its merged rows. The V and J calls follow TCRdb's processing rather than the paper's. The sample has around 230,000 distinct CDR3 sequences on record, roughly 6.2% of them singletons. The ten largest clones capture around 1.1% of the sample.

The sequencing used CD4+ T cells sorted from PBMCs, collected on the day of the yellow fever booster vaccination. The origin of this receptor is a young man who received the YFV17D yellow fever vaccine. The rearrangement combines TRBV5-1 with TRBJ2-5, with TRBD1 matching 9 junction bases. CDR3 sequence: CASSLAGQGIQETQYF. In nucleotides, the sequence is TGCGCCAGCAGCTTGGCCGGACAGGGGATTCAAGAGACCCAGTACTTC.